This T cell receptor (beta chain) was documented in a study of human T cells and chemical hapten exposure (dated by TCRdb to about 2021). Regarding the complete study: For sensitization, 2% DPC in acetone was applied to a roughly 2 cm by roughly 2 cm area of upper inner arm skin. Throughout the roughly 26-week study period, patients were also given weekly therapeutic DPC doses on the scalp. Patch tests used Finn chambers with 0.01% DPC on the upper back, scored after 6 days by International Contact Dermatitis Research Group standards. Alopecia areata with under or over 50% scalp involvement, alopecia totalis and alopecia universalis were represented in the patient cohort, which was mostly female. Libraries were pooled for sequencing, and per-sample TCR yields varied mainly because of small differences in library volumes within the pool. This study followed changes in the peripheral blood TCR repertoire in vivo during primary and secondary sensitization of alopecia patients to the hapten diphenylcyclopropenone (DPC). Blood was sampled from patients pre-sensitization (week 0) and at 2, 6 and about 24 weeks after DPC sensitization. For TCR sequencing, blood came from 25 to 35 alopecia patients at anywhere from one to four time points (pre-sensitization, 2, 6 and 24 weeks). Study-wide findings and limitations: Expanded TCRs formed significantly more large CDR3 similarity clusters than pre-sensitization or healthy control sets, consistent with antigen-driven responses. Patch test score was positively correlated with the number of PT1 expanded TCRs, with significance at thresholds 8, 16 and 32 but not at 4. Repeated subsampling changed both the strength of the expansion versus patch-test correlation and the threshold at which the correlation became significant. DPC sensitization did not change the number of TCRs with a frequency above 1 in 1000, and there was no evidence of changes in global repertoire structure. All patients had alopecia, a presumed autoimmune disease, so their immune response might differ from that of healthy individuals.

The table lists this clonotype with a few counts. This clone's antigen is unknown. No base-level quality is on record; no much larger clone is a single base apart. V is pruned by 4 bases and J by 1 base, leaving 8 bases of the junction without a gene match. CDR1 and CDR2 are drawn from the germline V gene (reference sequence): SEHNR, FQNEAQ. The CDR3 covers 16 residues, taking in both the cysteine and the phenylalanine. The DNA shown is the 48-base CDR3, in frame from base 1. Receptor amplification or capture employed RACE. The sequencer listed for this sample is NextSeq 500. Library preparation attached unique molecular identifiers to individual cDNA molecules for quantitative, reproducible TCR counting. From each blood RNA sample, both TCR alpha and TCR beta chains were sequenced. From the authors' description of their analysis: A median of roughly 100,000 TCRs per sample was observed, with a range of about 23,224 to 690,600. V, J and CDR3 annotation of the TCR reads was performed with the Decombinator software suite. For PS versus PT1 abundance plots, all samples were subsampled to the same number of TCRs (28,000). TCRs were defined as expanded if absent before sensitization and observed at least eight times at the 2-week time point. The public sequencing data were trimmed at Q25 with fastp and processed into clonotypes with MiXCR by TCRdb, which kept only in-frame beta chains. Records with the same CDR3 protein are collapsed into one entry carrying the most frequent genes and DNA. The V and J calls reflect TCRdb's pipeline rather than the authors' work. The sample table contains about 90,000 distinct CDR3 sequences; only one count was recorded for roughly a tenth of them. Together, the top ten hold more than 0.85% of the sample.

The time point label, as the study defines it: patch test 3, about 24 weeks after DPC sensitization. The sample's treatment or condition label, in plain terms: therapeutic diphenylcyclopropenone sensitization with weekly scalp DPC. At each patch-test visit, blood was drawn before the patch test was applied. Eligible patients were aged 18 to 70, diagnosed with alopecia, deemed suitable for DPC therapy, and excluded if pregnant. Total RNA was isolated from unfractionated whole blood collected in Tempus Blood RNA tubes. Sequencing was performed on whole blood, taken in connection with sensitization to the hapten diphenylcyclopropenone (DPC). The V and J segments used are TRBV7-9 and TRBJ1-1; 8 central nucleotides agree with TRBD1. The TCR sequence derives from a woman in her 30s with alopecia areata. Some clones in this sample may be carry-over from other donors' samples. The CDR3 loop reads CASSYRDRWANTEAFF. Read as DNA, the sequence is TGTGCCAGCAGCTACCGGGACAGGTGGGCGAACACTGAAGCTTTCTTT.